One and the same sample provided the 22 T cell receptor beta chains below, sequenced in a study of cytomegalovirus exposure and HLA in healthy donors. The PCR ran on 60 Vbeta and 13 Jbeta primers. Assay: immunoSEQ multiplex PCR; the TCRdb copy retains only in-frame clones and omits some. The repertoire consists of 60,000 to 75,000 clones, with more than 60% occurring once and the leading ten covering just under 3%. Sequencing used PBMCs. Receptors were obtained from a woman under 40 in good health and CMV-seronegative.

This chain links TRBV18 with TRBJ1-2; 9 nucleotides line up with TRBD1. Looked up from germline, CDR1 is KGHSH and CDR2 is LQKENI. This CDR3 is 14 amino acids long. Unmatched junction bases numbered 0, after V lost 0 bases and J lost 4 bases. DNA for the CDR3: TGTGCCAGCTCACCACCGGGACAGGGCTATGGCTACACCTTC. Its protein product is CASSPPGQGYGYTF. The full variable domain, its missing parts supplied by reference TRBV18 and TRBJ1-2, is NAGVMQNPRHLVRRRGQEARLRCSPMKGHSHVYWYRQLPEEGLKFMVYLQKENIIDESGMPKERFSAEFPKEGPSILRIQQVVRGDSAAYFCASSPPGQGYGYTFGSGTRLTVV.

In regard to this clone: The sample holds other DNA sequences that translate to the same CDR3. The rearrangement joins TRBV5-1 to TRBJ2-7; 9 bases agree with TRBD1. Germline assignment: CDR1 SGHRS and CDR2 YFSETQ. J gave up 0 bases and V 4 bases, and 5 bases lay outside the gene matches. The length of the CDR3 is 15 residues. DNA of the CDR3: TGCGCCAGCAGCCTCGGACAGGGGAGCTCCTACGAGCAGTACTTC. This gives the protein CASSLGQGSSYEQYF.

The CDR3 loop is CASSVGAGTGNYGYTF. The CDR3 coding sequence is TGTGCCAGCAGCGTAGGGGCAGGGACTGGCAACTATGGCTACACCTTC. V gene TRBV9 combines with J gene TRBJ1-2, with a possible D match to TRBD1 (5 bases). V lost 0 bases and J 2 bases, leaving 14 bases between the germline ends. CDR1 is SGDLS and CDR2 is YYNGEE in the germline V gene. The CDR3 contains 16 residues.

V usage is TRBV19 and J usage is TRBJ1-2; 8 bases map to TRBD1. V gave up 6 bases and J gave up 1 base; unmatched junction bases: 10. The CDR3 is 16 residues long. Germline values: CDR1 LNHDA, CDR2 SQIVND (reference sequence). CDR3 loop: CASRGVAGGINYGYTF. CDR3 sequence (DNA): TGTGCCAGTAGGGGGGTTGCAGGGGGCATTAACTATGGCTACACCTTC. The full variable domain, with the rest looked up from reference TRBV19 and TRBJ1-2, is DGGITQSPKYLFRKEGQNVTLSCEQNLNHDAMYWYRQDPGQGLRLIYYSQIVNDFQKGDIAEGYSVSREKKESFPLTVTSAQKNPTAFYLCASRGVAGGINYGYTFGSGTRLTVV.

The V call is TRBV7-7, the J call TRBJ2-2; TRBD2 might be the D (6 bases). The germline CDR1 and CDR2 sequences are SSHAT and FNYEAQ (reference sequence). The CDR3 is 16 amino acids. Trimming stripped 5 bases from V and 0 bases from J, with 13 bases between. The CDR3 loop reads CASSPRGGANTGELFF. The CDR3 DNA reads TGTGCCAGCAGCCCCCGGGGCGGGGCGAACACCGGGGAGCTGTTTTTT.

The chain recombines TRBV30 with TRBJ2-3; 7 bases match TRBD2. Germline lookup yields CDR1 GTSNPN and CDR2 SVGIG (reference sequence). The CDR3 has 16 residues. V shed 1 base, J shed 1 base, and the junction held 8 bases outside the gene matches. The CDR3 loop reads CAWSEGGGPGTDTQYF. DNA for the CDR3: TGTGCCTGGAGTGAGGGCGGGGGTCCGGGCACAGATACGCAGTATTTT.

This clone appeared a few times. This sequence joins TRBV18 and TRBJ1-2, with a tentative D call TRBD1 (6 bases). From germline, CDR1 is KGHSH and CDR2 LQKENI. The CDR3 runs to 15 residues. Trimming took off 3 bases at V and 6 bases at J, with 17 bases between the two ends. CDR3 residues: CASSPNRVVDDGYTF. The DNA for the CDR3 is TGTGCCAGCTCACCTAACAGGGTAGTTGACGATGGCTACACCTTC. The variable domain in full, with the rest retrieved from reference TRBV18 and TRBJ1-2, is NAGVMQNPRHLVRRRGQEARLRCSPMKGHSHVYWYRQLPEEGLKFMVYLQKENIIDESGMPKERFSAEFPKEGPSILRIQQVVRGDSAAYFCASSPNRVVDDGYTFGSGTRLTVV.

This sequence joins TRBV19 and TRBJ2-1; unclear D gene. Trimming left V 2 bases short and J 5 bases short, with 10 bases between. The germline V gene has CDR1 LNHDA and CDR2 SQIVND (reference sequence). CDR3 length: 14 residues. The CDR3 bases are TGTGCCAGTAGTATAAATTGGCTCCACAATGAGCAGTTCTTC. Translating it yields CASSINWLHNEQFF.

V usage is TRBV19 and J usage is TRBJ2-7; D call uncertain. Trimming removed 1 base from V and 6 bases from J, with 10 bases in between. The germline V gene encodes CDR1 LNHDA and CDR2 SQIVND (reference sequence). This CDR3 region has 13 residues. The CDR3: CASSIGLQSEQYV. Here the CDR3 DNA reads TGTGCCAGTAGTATAGGATTGCAGAGCGAGCAGTACGTC.

CDR3: CASSLVAGTANTGELFF. The CDR3 DNA is TGTGCCAGCAGCTTGGTCGCCGGGACAGCGAACACCGGGGAGCTGTTTTTT. The genes are TRBV5-6 and TRBJ2-2, with 7 bases lining up with TRBD1. V gave up 0 bases and J gave up 0 bases; unmatched junction bases: 5. CDR1 SGHDT and CDR2 YYEEEE come from the germline V gene. The CDR3 runs 17 residues.

The chain carries TRBV4-2 and TRBJ1-1; D is unresolved. The CDR3 extends over 14 amino acids. CDR1 is LGHNA and CDR2 is YNFKEQ in the germline V gene. Trimming stripped 0 bases from V and 1 base from J, with 6 bases between. CDR3 bases: TGTGCCAGCAGCCAAGATCTAGCGAACACTGAAGCTTTCTTT. Translated, it gives CASSQDLANTEAFF.

This clone was counted a single time. CDR3 amino acids: CASRGVDNEKLFF. In nucleotides, the CDR3 is TGTGCCAGCAGGGGCGTGGATAATGAAAAACTGTTTTTT. The V call is TRBV2, the J call TRBJ1-4; D is unresolved. This CDR3 contains 13 residues. V lost 6 bases and J 4 bases, leaving 9 bases between the germline ends. The germline V gene has CDR1 SNHLY and CDR2 FYNNEI.

CDR3 nucleotide sequence: TGTGCCAGCAGCCGGAGCTCCGGGAAACATAATTCACCCCTCCACTTT. This gives the protein CASSRSSGKHNSPLHF. The genes are TRBV7-9 and TRBJ1-6; D remains ambiguous. V was clipped by 5 bases and J by 5 bases, with 16 bases between them. The CDR3 extends over 16 amino acids. Germline assignment: CDR1 SEHNR and CDR2 FQNEAQ (reference sequence).

V gene TRBV25-1 combines with J gene TRBJ1-1, with 7 nucleotides matching TRBD1. The CDR3 spans 13 residues. CDR1 and CDR2 from the germline V gene are MGHDK and SYGVNS. The V segment lost 6 bases and the J segment 7 bases; nucleotides outside the gene matches: 8. CDR3 loop: CASSRKGQFEAFF. CDR3 DNA: TGTGCCAGCAGCAGAAAGGGACAGTTTGAAGCTTTCTTT.

CDR3 in DNA: TGTGCCATAAGACAGGGTACTGAAGCTTTCTTT. Its translation: CAIRQGTEAFF. V and J are TRBV10-3 and TRBJ1-1; TRBD1 matches at 7 bases. The CDR3 contains 11 residues. Germline V gene sequence: CDR1 ENHRY, CDR2 SYGVKD. With 9 bases clipped from V and 5 bases from J, the junction kept 3 bases outside the gene matches.

The genes are TRBV7-9 and TRBJ1-5, with 7 bases aligning to TRBD1. The CDR3 runs 15 residues. V trimming: 5 bases; J trimming: 4 bases; junction bases outside the gene matches: 8. Germline CDR1 SEHNR, CDR2 FQNEAQ (reference sequence). DNA of the CDR3: TGTGCCAGCAGCCAGGGGGGTGGGGGTAATCAGCCCCAGCATTTT. Protein: CASSQGGGGNQPQHF.

The rearrangement joins TRBV18 to TRBJ2-5; no clear D. The CDR3 is made up of 14 amino acids. V dropped 1 base and J dropped 5 bases, with 11 bases sitting between them. Looked up from germline, CDR1 is KGHSH and CDR2 is LQKENI. CDR3 protein: CASSPRALQETQYF. The CDR3 nucleotides are TGTGCCAGCTCACCACGGGCCCTCCAGGAGACCCAGTACTTC.

The rearrangement joins TRBV18 to TRBJ1-2, with D perhaps TRBD1 (6 bases). This CDR3 spans 14 amino acids. Germline V gene sequence: CDR1 KGHSH, CDR2 LQKENI. Deletions cut 2 bases from V and 8 bases from J, with 15 bases between. CDR3 residues: CASSPSGGSQGYTF. The CDR3 DNA follows: TGTGCCAGCTCACCATCGGGGGGCAGCCAAGGCTACACCTTC.

This clone was observed a few times. CDR3 nucleotides: TGTGCCAGTTCTAGGAGTACTAATACTGAAGCTTTCTTT. This translates into CASSRSTNTEAFF. This chain joins TRBV6-6 and TRBJ1-1; D unresolved. The CDR3 has 13 amino acids. V lost 9 bases, J lost 5 bases, and 16 bases lay in between. Germline V CDR1 and CDR2: MNHNY, SVGAGI (reference sequence).

V gene TRBV6-4 combines with J gene TRBJ2-7; D remains unclear. The CDR3 is 17 residues long. Germline V lookup: CDR1 MRHNA, CDR2 SNTAGT. The V and J ends lost 4 bases and 2 bases respectively, with 21 bases between them. In DNA, the CDR3 is TGTGCCAGCAGTGCCCCCCCCAAGCAAGCGACGGCCTACGAGCAGTACGTC. It specifies CASSAPPKQATAYEQYV.

CDR3 sequence reads: CASSIQGSSYEQYF. The CDR3, as DNA: TGTGCCAGCAGCATACAGGGGAGCTCCTACGAGCAGTACTTC. This rearrangement joins TRBV5-5 to TRBJ2-7, with 7 bases lining up with TRBD1. The CDR3 contains 14 residues. V shed 4 bases, J shed 0 bases, and the junction held 4 bases outside the gene matches. From germline, CDR1 is SGHKS and CDR2 YYEKEE (reference sequence).

This CDR3 is CAISGGRNTGELFF. The CDR3, as DNA: TGTGCCATCAGTGGCGGGAGGAACACCGGGGAGCTGTTTTTT. V usage is TRBV10-3 and J usage is TRBJ2-2; 7 bases are shared with TRBD2. This CDR3 spans 14 amino acids. V dropped 4 bases and J dropped 1; count of bases not matched to a gene: 0. Germline loops: CDR1 ENHRY, CDR2 SYGVKD.